These T cell receptor beta chains were read from a single sample in a study of cytomegalovirus exposure and HLA in healthy donors. Clones were read by immunoSEQ multiplex PCR, and TCRdb kept only the in-frame ones, dropping some. Found here are approximately 190,000 clones, about nine tenths of them singletons; the top ten hold over 1%. Specimen: PBMCs. These receptors were obtained from a man in his thirties or forties in good health and CMV-seronegative. The CDR3 runs from the conserved cysteine through the conserved F or W. The D gene is left open where the match is weak. Size is stated for part of the rows, as once, few or many counts, or as a class when the clone is expanded.

TRBD2,TRBJ2-1,once,TRBV18,CASSPAYGGSSQFF,TGTGCCAGCTCACCAGCCTATGGCGGGAGTTCCCAGTTCTTC
.,TRBJ2-1,once,TRBV4-2,CASSQEKLQVQKQFF,TGTGCCAGCAGCCAAGAAAAACTCCAGGTTCAGAAGCAGTTCTTC
.,TRBJ2-7,once,TRBV7-9,CASSLARQVGIYEQYF,TGTGCCAGCAGCTTAGCTCGACAGGTCGGGATCTACGAGCAGTACTTC
.,TRBJ2-5,.,TRBV6-6,CASSPGSSETQYF,TGTGCCAGCAGTCCAGGGTCGTCAGAGACCCAGTACTTC
TRBD1,TRBJ2-2,.,TRBV9,CASSKTGGTGELFF,TGTGCCAGCAGCAAGACAGGGGGCACCGGGGAGCTGTTTTTT
.,TRBJ2-2,few,TRBV4-3,CASSQESMNTGELFF,TGCGCCAGCAGCCAAGAATCAATGAACACCGGGGAGCTGTTTTTT
TRBD1,TRBJ2-7,.,TRBV28,CASYPGQGNYEQYF,TGTGCCAGTTACCCGGGACAGGGAAACTACGAGCAGTACTTC
.,TRBJ2-5,.,TRBV10-1,CADASPTGKGTQYF,TGCGCCGACGCCTCCCCGACAGGTAAGGGTACCCAGTACTTC
.,TRBJ2-2,.,TRBV7-2,CASGRGGPTGELFF,TGTGCCAGCGGAAGGGGGGGCCCCACCGGGGAGCTGTTTTTT
.,TRBJ1-2,.,TRBV9,CASTDRPGYGYTF,TGTGCCAGCACCGACAGGCCGGGGTATGGCTACACCTTC
.,TRBJ2-3,.,TRBV7-2,CASSLIGQLTDTQYF,TGTGCCAGCAGCTTGATAGGACAGCTCACAGATACGCAGTATTTT
TRBD1,TRBJ1-1,.,TRBV27,CASSFLTGELREAFF,TGTGCCAGCAGTTTTTTAACAGGGGAATTACGCGAAGCTTTCTTT
.,TRBJ1-3,.,TRBV9,CASSVGGDGNTIYF,TGTGCCAGCAGCGTGGGGGGTGATGGAAACACCATATATTTT
TRBD2,TRBJ2-3,.,TRBV5-8,CASSPGLAVTIRPSDTQYF,TGTGCCAGCAGCCCGGGACTAGCGGTTACAATACGGCCCTCAGATACGCAGTATTTT